This T cell receptor beta chain was sequenced for a study of tumor and adjacent non-tumor tissue in lung cancer. Study-level findings and limits: Compared with tumor, normal lung showed significantly lower TCR diversity. Patients with more diverse tumor TCRs had worse survival.

Three rounds of nested PCR, following a modified ARM-PCR protocol, produced the TCRbeta library. TCRdb ran MiXCR on the multiplex PCR reads and lists one entry per CDR3 protein. The sample consists of 60,000 or so distinct CDR3 sequences, 61% of them appearing once. Note on this clonotype: Its matching antigen is unknown. This may arise from a read error, as a much more abundant clone is one base away. The CDR3 does not close with the conserved phenylalanine or tryptophan, likely indicating a read error.

RNA was extracted from bulk tissue without any cell sorting. This non-tumor lung sample came from over 3 cm beyond the tumor edge. Newly diagnosed lung cancer patients had thoracic surgery in China, August–November 2014, without prior chemotherapy. Germline V lookup: CDR1 SGHNT, CDR2 YYREEE (reference sequence). This CDR3 is 15 amino acids long. Deletions cut 4 bases from V and 2 bases from J, with 15 bases between. The chain has TRBV5-4 and TRBJ1-2, with a possible D match to TRBD1 (5 bases). Sequenced: distant non-tumor lung tissue. This TCR was recovered from a man between 65 and 85 years old with non-small cell lung cancer. Here the CDR3 reads CASSPAGGGNYGYTI. CDR3 DNA: TGTGCCAGCAGCCCGGCGGGGGGGGGAAACTATGGCTACACCATC.